Presented here are 13 T cell receptor beta chains from one specimen sequenced in a study of blood T cell repertoires in COVID-19. Clones were sequenced by immunoSEQ multiplex PCR, and TCRdb holds only the in-frame ones, with some missing. This table has 90,000 to 140,000 clones, roughly 80% appearing once. Sample: peripheral blood. These receptors were taken from a woman in her 70s with acute or convalescent COVID-19.

V is TRBV5-1 and J is TRBJ1-2; a possible D gene is TRBD1 (6 bases). The germline gives CDR1 SGHRS, CDR2 YFSETQ. This CDR3 is built from 16 residues. V shed 4 bases and J shed 5 bases, with 21 bases lying between them. This CDR3 reads CASSHNPDSSSYGYTF. The DNA of the CDR3 is TGCGCCAGCAGCCATAATCCGGACAGTTCATCATATGGCTACACCTTC.

The rearrangement uses TRBV6-5 and TRBJ1-1; D remains unclear. The V and J ends lost 6 bases and 1 base respectively, with 15 bases between them. Germline CDR1 and CDR2: MNHEY and SVGAGI. The CDR3 contains 15 residues. CDR3: CASRWEAAKNTEAFF. In DNA, the CDR3 is TGTGCCAGCAGATGGGAGGCAGCGAAGAACACTGAAGCTTTCTTT.

The genes are TRBV18 and TRBJ2-7; 9 bases match TRBD1. The CDR3 sequence is 15 residues long. Germline CDR1 is KGHSH and CDR2 is LQKENI. The trim removed 4 bases at V and 2 bases at J, leaving 6 bases unmatched. The chain's CDR3 is CASSLGQGDTYEQYF. The CDR3 nucleotides are TGTGCCAGCTCACTGGGACAGGGCGACACCTACGAGCAGTACTTC.

The CDR3 protein is CASSYSGTGFHTEAFF. The CDR3 DNA follows: TGTGCCAGCAGTTACTCGGGGACAGGGTTTCACACTGAAGCTTTCTTT. This sequence joins TRBV6-5 and TRBJ1-1; TRBD1 matches at 9 bases. This CDR3 is 16 amino acids long. Trimming removed 0 bases from V and 3 bases from J; junction bases left unmatched: 5. Germline V lookup: CDR1 MNHEY, CDR2 SVGAGI.

V usage is TRBV10-1 and J usage is TRBJ1-1; tentative D call: TRBD1 (6 bases). This CDR3 region has 13 residues. Germline V lookup: CDR1 WNHNN, CDR2 SYGVQD (reference sequence). The V and J ends lost 4 bases and 5 bases respectively, with 11 bases between them. For the CDR3, the DNA is TGCGCCAGCAGTGCAGGGGTATGGACTGAAGCTTTCTTT. Amino acids: CASSAGVWTEAFF.

This chain connects TRBV30 to TRBJ1-1; no clear D gene. The germline V gene encodes CDR1 GTSNPN and CDR2 SVGIG (reference sequence). V was clipped by 5 bases and J by 1 base, with 17 bases between them. The CDR3 has 15 residues. This chain's CDR3 is CAWESAYLGNTEAFF. The DNA for the CDR3 is TGTGCCTGGGAGAGCGCGTACCTGGGGAACACTGAAGCTTTCTTT.

This chain uses TRBV18 with TRBJ1-1; D is ambiguous. V was cut by 4 bases and J by 1 base, with 16 bases left in between. Germline V gene sequence: CDR1 KGHSH, CDR2 LQKENI. The CDR3 covers 16 residues. CDR3: CASSLGPGVSNTEAFF. The CDR3 DNA sequence: TGTGCCAGCTCACTCGGTCCGGGAGTTTCGAACACTGAAGCTTTCTTT.

The genes are TRBV30 and TRBJ2-7, with D possibly TRBD1 on 5 matching bases. The germline V and J ends were trimmed by 5 bases and 3 bases, with 23 bases remaining between them. This CDR3 spans 16 amino acids. Germline V gene sequence: CDR1 GTSNPN, CDR2 SVGIG (reference sequence). CDR3 bases: TGTGCCTGGCGTCTAGGGGTAGGGGTCGAAGGCTACGAGCAGTACTTC. The encoded protein is CAWRLGVGVEGYEQYF. The whole variable domain, filled in from reference TRBV30 and TRBJ2-7, reads SQTIHQWPATLVQPVGSPLSLECTVEGTSNPNLYWYRQAAGRGLQLLFYSVGIGQISSEVPQNLSASRPQDRQFILSSKKLLLSDSGFYLCAWRLGVGVEGYEQYFGPGTRLTVT.

The V call is TRBV10-1, the J call TRBJ2-1, with D hard to call. The CDR3 length is 11 residues. The V gene lost 2 bases and the J gene lost 7 bases, with 3 bases spanning the gap. Germline lookup yields CDR1 WNHNN and CDR2 SYGVQD (reference sequence). In DNA, the CDR3 is TGCGCCAGCAGTGAGCTTAATGAGCAGTTCTTC. This encodes CASSELNEQFF.

The CDR3 bases are TGTGCCAGCAGCTTGGCCCTTCCGGGGAGCAGGAACACTGAAGCTTTCTTT. Its translation: CASSLALPGSRNTEAFF. The V gene is TRBV5-4, the J gene TRBJ1-1; no reliable D call. In germline, CDR1 is SGHNT, CDR2 YYREEE (reference sequence). CDR3 length: 17 residues. Trimming stripped 0 bases from V and 1 base from J, with 16 bases between. The whole variable domain, filled in from reference TRBV5-4 and TRBJ1-1, reads ETGVTQSPTHLIKTRGQQVTLRCSSQSGHNTVSWYQQALGQGPQFIFQYYREEENGRGNFPPRFSGLQFPNYSSELNVNALELDDSALYLCASSLALPGSRNTEAFFGQGTRLTVV.

CDR3 sequence reads: CASSSNRQQGNEQFF. Written as DNA, the CDR3 is TGTGCCAGCAGCTCAAACCGTCAGCAGGGGAATGAGCAGTTCTTC. The rearrangement joins TRBV7-2 to TRBJ2-1, with D possibly TRBD1 on 6 matching bases. The CDR3 loop spans 15 amino acids. V was pared by 4 bases and J by 7 bases, with 17 bases between. The germline V gene encodes CDR1 SGHTA and CDR2 FQGNSA. The full variable domain, completed using reference TRBV7-2 and TRBJ2-1, is GAGVSQSPSNKVTEKGKDVELRCDPISGHTALYWYRQSLGQGLEFLIYFQGNSAPDKSGLPSDRFSAERTGGSVSTLTIQRTQQEDSAVYLCASSSNRQQGNEQFFGPGTRLTVL.

The V call is TRBV12-3 or TRBV12-4, the J call TRBJ1-1; a weak D match, TRBD1 (5 bases). V was shortened by 7 bases and J by 5 bases, with 14 bases between the two germline ends. The CDR3 has 13 amino acids. The CDR3 DNA reads as TGTGCCAGCACCATGGACATCGGGACTGAAGCTTTCTTT. Its translation is CASTMDIGTEAFF.

In its sample, this clone was seen a few times. V and J are TRBV5-6 and TRBJ2-3; 8 positions match TRBD1. With V trimmed by 2 bases and J by 4 bases, 6 bases remained unmatched. The CDR3 spans 15 residues. Germline-derived CDR1 and CDR2 are SGHDT and YYEEEE. The CDR3 is CASSFGRGPSDTQYF. Here the CDR3 DNA reads TGTGCCAGCAGCTTCGGCAGGGGGCCTTCAGATACGCAGTATTTT.